A single sample gave rise to the 23 T cell receptor beta chains below, sequenced in a study of blood T cell repertoires in COVID-19. Sequenced by immunoSEQ multiplex PCR; TCRdb stores in-frame clones only, minus some. This table holds some 220,000 clones, about 85% found once. The sequenced material came from peripheral blood. The source is a man between 45 and 60 years old who had recovered from COVID-19.

The CDR3: CSASYGVGAPNYGYTF. In DNA form, the CDR3 reads TGCAGTGCTAGTTATGGAGTGGGGGCGCCTAACTATGGCTACACCTTC. V and J are TRBV20-1 and TRBJ1-2; the D gene is possibly TRBD1 (6 bases). CDR1 DFQATT and CDR2 SNEGSKA come from the germline V gene (reference sequence). Trimming removed 3 bases from V and 0 bases from J, with 17 bases in between. This CDR3 spans 16 amino acids.

The rearrangement uses TRBV3-1 (or the pseudogene TRBV3-2) and TRBJ1-6; D is perhaps TRBD1 (5 bases). The germline V gene encodes CDR1 LGHDT and CDR2 YNNKEL (reference sequence). With 0 bases removed from V and 9 bases from J, the gap between germline ends came to 9 bases. The CDR3 spans 14 residues. Written as DNA, the CDR3 is TGTGCCAGCAGCCAAGATCGGGGGGGTTCACCCCTCCACTTT. Residues: CASSQDRGGSPLHF.

This chain links TRBV7-2 with TRBJ1-3, with D perhaps matching TRBD1 (6 bases). Per the germline V gene, CDR1 is SGHTA and CDR2 is FQGNSA. The CDR3 is 16 residues long. V lost 0 bases and J 4 bases, leaving 13 bases between the germline ends. The CDR3 sequence is CASSLALSGTGNTIYF. For the CDR3, the DNA is TGTGCCAGCAGCTTAGCACTTTCCGGGACAGGAAACACCATATATTTT. The whole variable domain, filled in from reference TRBV7-2 and TRBJ1-3, reads GAGVSQSPSNKVTEKGKDVELRCDPISGHTALYWYRQSLGQGLEFLIYFQGNSAPDKSGLPSDRFSAERTGGSVSTLTIQRTQQEDSAVYLCASSLALSGTGNTIYFGEGSWLTVV.

This chain links TRBV10-3 with TRBJ2-6; TRBD1 aligns across 7 bases. CDR1 and CDR2 from the germline V gene are ENHRY and SYGVKD. J was trimmed by 0 bases and V by 5 bases; bases with no gene match: 1. CDR3 length: 15 amino acids. CDR3 nucleotides: TGTGCCATCAGTAGGACAGGCTCTGGGGCCAACGTCCTGACTTTC. It is translated as CAISRTGSGANVLTF.

The chain is built from TRBV9 and TRBJ2-1, with 8 nucleotides matching TRBD2. The CDR3 consists of 15 residues. Germline V gene lookup returns CDR1 SGDLS and CDR2 YYNGEE. V trimming: 4 bases; J trimming: 10 bases; junction bases outside the gene matches: 13. In DNA form, the CDR3 reads TGTGCCAGCAGCAAAACCGGGACTAGTGTACTAGAGCAGTTCTTC. Protein sequence: CASSKTGTSVLEQFF.

J is TRBJ1-2 and V is TRBV10-2; a possible D gene is TRBD1 (5 bases). The CDR3 runs 13 residues. V was trimmed by 4 bases and J by 2 bases, leaving 8 bases between them. Germline V gene sequence: CDR1 WSHSY, CDR2 SAAADI. CDR3 region: CASSVRGNYGYTF. The CDR3 nucleotides are TGCGCCAGCAGTGTCCGGGGGAACTATGGCTACACCTTC.

The chain carries TRBV27 and TRBJ2-1, with 10 bases fitting TRBD2. The CDR3 extends over 15 amino acids. V gave up 3 bases and J gave up 9 bases; unmatched junction bases: 8. Germline CDR1 MNHEY, CDR2 SMNVEV (reference sequence). CDR3 in DNA: TGTGCCAGCAGTTTCTGGCTAGCGGGAGCCTTTGAGCAGTTCTTC. It specifies CASSFWLAGAFEQFF.

This sequence joins TRBV19 and TRBJ1-1; 7 bases line up with TRBD1. Germline V gene data show CDR1 as LNHDA and CDR2 as SQIVND (reference sequence). J gave up 3 bases and V 5 bases, and 9 bases lay outside the gene matches. The CDR3 is 15 residues long. In nucleotides, the CDR3 is TGTGCCAGTAGTTCCCGAACCACAGGGGACACTGAAGCTTTCTTT. This codes for CASSSRTTGDTEAFF.

The chain employs TRBV5-6 and TRBJ2-4; D possibly corresponds to TRBD1 (5 bases). CDR1 SGHDT and CDR2 YYEEEE come from the germline V gene. CDR3 length equals 17 residues. Trimming took off 2 bases at V and 3 bases at J, with 18 bases between the two ends. The CDR3 sequence is CASSFFIQGHDKNIQYF. In DNA, the CDR3 is TGTGCCAGCAGCTTTTTTATTCAGGGTCACGACAAAAACATTCAGTACTTC.

The chain employs TRBV7-8 and TRBJ2-7, with TRBD1 matching 8 bases. CDR1 SGHVS and CDR2 FQNEAQ come from the germline V gene. The CDR3 covers 15 residues. The V and J ends lost 1 base and 3 bases, in that order; junction bases with no gene match: 5. CDR3 region: CASSLGGQAVYEQYF. The CDR3 coding sequence is TGTGCCAGCAGCTTAGGGGGACAGGCGGTCTACGAGCAGTACTTC.

The chain is built from TRBV7-8 and TRBJ2-7; 7 positions agree with TRBD2. J lost 5 bases, V lost 1 base, and 14 bases had no gene match. CDR3 length equals 17 residues. Germline values: CDR1 SGHVS, CDR2 FQNEAQ. In DNA form, the CDR3 reads TGTGCCAGCAGCTTAGAGGCGCGGGGGTGGGGGAAGAACGAGCAGTACTTC. It translates to CASSLEARGWGKNEQYF.

The chain combines TRBV5-4 with TRBJ2-1, with 7 bases lining up with TRBD2. This CDR3 has 14 amino acids. Germline lookup yields CDR1 SGHNT and CDR2 YYREEE (reference sequence). V gave up 7 bases and J gave up 0 bases; unmatched junction bases: 4. Here the CDR3 reads CASHSSGSYNEQFF. CDR3 sequence (DNA): TGTGCCAGCCACTCTAGCGGCTCCTACAATGAGCAGTTCTTC. Combining the CDR3 with reference TRBV5-4 and TRBJ2-1 gives the whole variable domain ETGVTQSPTHLIKTRGQQVTLRCSSQSGHNTVSWYQQALGQGPQFIFQYYREEENGRGNFPPRFSGLQFPNYSSELNVNALELDDSALYLCASHSSGSYNEQFFGPGTRLTVL.

The chain has TRBV27 and TRBJ2-7, with 9 positions matching TRBD2. V dropped 5 bases and J dropped 7; count of bases not matched to a gene: 15. CDR1 and CDR2 (germline): MNHEY, SMNVEV (reference sequence). The CDR3 is 16 residues long. The CDR3 sequence is CASSIPFAGGVREQYF. CDR3 bases: TGTGCCAGCAGTATCCCCTTTGCGGGAGGGGTAAGGGAGCAGTACTTC.

This clone is a singleton in its sample. The rearrangement links TRBV19 to TRBJ1-5; no firm D call. Trimming took off 6 bases at V and 4 bases at J, with 7 bases between the two ends. Germline CDR1 reads LNHDA; CDR2 reads SQIVND (reference sequence). The CDR3 length is 12 residues. For the CDR3, the DNA is TGTGCCAGTAGGGAGACTAATCAGCCCCAGCATTTT. Its translation: CASRETNQPQHF.

The V and J genes are TRBV5-5 and TRBJ1-2, with D perhaps TRBD1 (6 bases). Germline loops: CDR1 SGHKS, CDR2 YYEKEE (reference sequence). The CDR3 runs to 14 residues. The germline V and J ends were trimmed by 4 bases and 8 bases, with 18 bases remaining between them. Here the CDR3 DNA reads TGTGCCAGCAGCCCTACCCGACAGGTAGGAGGCTACACCTTC. Translating it yields CASSPTRQVGGYTF.

The chain has TRBV5-4 and TRBJ1-1, with D perhaps matching TRBD1 (6 bases). The germline gives CDR1 SGHNT, CDR2 YYREEE (reference sequence). The CDR3 extends over 15 amino acids. Trimming took off 0 bases at V and 0 bases at J, with 9 bases between the two ends. The CDR3 protein is CASSLDWTVNTEAFF. The CDR3 DNA reads as TGTGCCAGCAGCTTGGACTGGACAGTGAACACTGAAGCTTTCTTT. The variable domain in full, with the rest retrieved from reference TRBV5-4 and TRBJ1-1, is ETGVTQSPTHLIKTRGQQVTLRCSSQSGHNTVSWYQQALGQGPQFIFQYYREEENGRGNFPPRFSGLQFPNYSSELNVNALELDDSALYLCASSLDWTVNTEAFFGQGTRLTVV.

This clone was counted only a few times. The genes are TRBV7-2 and TRBJ2-1, with 9 bases matching TRBD2. This CDR3 region has 15 residues. With 3 bases clipped from V and 5 bases from J, the junction kept 5 bases outside the gene matches. From germline, CDR1 is SGHTA and CDR2 FQGNSA. This CDR3 is CASSFLASGDNEQFF. The CDR3 DNA follows: TGTGCCAGCAGCTTCCTCGCTAGCGGGGACAATGAGCAGTTCTTC.

The rearrangement links TRBV27 to TRBJ1-2; 12 positions match TRBD1. Unmatched junction bases numbered 11, after V lost 4 bases and J lost 8 bases. The CDR3 runs to 16 residues. CDR1 MNHEY and CDR2 SMNVEV come from the germline V gene (reference sequence). The CDR3 is CASSSIPGQGAGGYTF. The CDR3 DNA is TGTGCCAGCAGTTCGATTCCGGGACAGGGGGCAGGGGGCTACACCTTC.

The chain recombines TRBV27 with TRBJ2-7; maybe TRBD2 (6 bases). The length of the CDR3 is 14 residues. V was clipped by 10 bases and J by 2 bases, with 18 bases between them. Per germline, CDR1 MNHEY and CDR2 SMNVEV (reference sequence). CDR3 DNA sequence: TGTGCCACGAAGGGAGGCCTGATACCCTACGAGCAGTACTTC. Amino acid sequence: CATKGGLIPYEQYF.

Of note for this clone: The sample carries other DNA sequences with the same CDR3. The chain is built from TRBV29-1 and TRBJ2-7; 10 bases line up with TRBD1. CDR1 and CDR2 (germline): SQVTM, ANQGSEA. J lost 0 bases, V lost 7 bases, and 3 bases had no gene match. There are 13 residues in the CDR3. This CDR3 reads CSAGQGDSYEQYF. CDR3 nucleotide sequence: TGCAGCGCCGGACAGGGGGACTCCTACGAGCAGTACTTC.

In regard to this clone: One end of the junction is discordant with germline, which a read error may explain. V usage is TRBV27 and J usage is TRBJ2-2; TRBD2 might be the D (5 bases). The CDR3 has 17 amino acids. The germline gives CDR1 MNHEY, CDR2 SMNVEV (reference sequence). CDR3 coding DNA: TGTGCCAGTAGTTCGGACTTCCGGGCGGGCCGACACGGGGAGCTGTTTTTT. Translated: CASSSDFRAGRHGELFF.

The genes are TRBV15 and TRBJ2-3; 7 bases match TRBD1. Trimming removed 1 base from V and 2 bases from J; junction bases left unmatched: 3. The CDR3 has 15 amino acids. Germline CDR1 LNHNV, CDR2 YYDKDF (reference sequence). CDR3 sequence (DNA): TGTGCCACCAGCAGAGGTGGGACAGCCACAGATACGCAGTATTTT. Its translation is CATSRGGTATDTQYF.

Here the CDR3 reads CASSLGRGLGEQYF. The CDR3 nucleotides are TGTGCCAGCAGTCTCGGGAGGGGGCTGGGCGAGCAGTACTTC. The chain links TRBV28 to TRBJ2-7, with D possibly TRBD2 on 8 matching bases. The CDR3 is 14 amino acids. The germline gives CDR1 MDHEN, CDR2 SYDVKM. V lost 5 bases to trimming and J lost 6 bases, with 17 bases between them.